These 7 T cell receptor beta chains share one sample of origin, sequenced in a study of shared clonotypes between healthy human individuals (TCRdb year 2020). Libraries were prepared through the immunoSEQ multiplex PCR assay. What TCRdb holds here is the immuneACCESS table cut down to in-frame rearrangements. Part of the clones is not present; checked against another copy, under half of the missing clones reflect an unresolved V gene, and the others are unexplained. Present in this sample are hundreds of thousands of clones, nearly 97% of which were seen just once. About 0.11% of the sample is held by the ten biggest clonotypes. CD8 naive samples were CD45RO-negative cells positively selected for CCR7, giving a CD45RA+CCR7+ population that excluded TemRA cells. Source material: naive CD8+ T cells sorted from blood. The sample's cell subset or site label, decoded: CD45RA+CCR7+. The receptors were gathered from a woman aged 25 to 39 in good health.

CDR3 sequence (DNA): TGTGCCAGCACCCTGACAGGAACTAATGAAAAACTGTTTTTT. This translates into CASTLTGTNEKLFF. This chain uses TRBV28 with TRBJ1-4, with D possibly TRBD1 on 6 matching bases. The V end lost 7 bases, the J end lost 1 base, and 10 bases lay between the germline ends. Germline lookup yields CDR1 MDHEN and CDR2 SYDVKM. There are 14 residues in the CDR3.

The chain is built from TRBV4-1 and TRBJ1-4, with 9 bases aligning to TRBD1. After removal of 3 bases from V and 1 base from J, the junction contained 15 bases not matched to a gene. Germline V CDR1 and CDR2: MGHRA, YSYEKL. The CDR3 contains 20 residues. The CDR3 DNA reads TGCGCCAGCAGCCAGTCCGGGGGACAGGGACCTTTTGGAACTAATGAAAAACTGTTTTTT. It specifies CASSQSGGQGPFGTNEKLFF.

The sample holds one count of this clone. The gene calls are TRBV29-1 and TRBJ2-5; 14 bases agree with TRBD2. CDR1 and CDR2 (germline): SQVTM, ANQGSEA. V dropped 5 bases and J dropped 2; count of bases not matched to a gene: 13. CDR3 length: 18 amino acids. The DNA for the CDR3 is TGCAGCGTTATCCCCTTCGGACTAGCGGGAGGCGATCAAGAGACCCAGTACTTC. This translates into CSVIPFGLAGGDQETQYF.

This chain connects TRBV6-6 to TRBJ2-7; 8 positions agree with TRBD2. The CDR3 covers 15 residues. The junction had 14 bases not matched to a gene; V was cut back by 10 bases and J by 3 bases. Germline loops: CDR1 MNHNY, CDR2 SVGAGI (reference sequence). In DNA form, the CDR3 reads TGTGCCACTCGTCATCCAGCGGGAGATGGCTACGAGCAGTACTTC. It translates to CATRHPAGDGYEQYF.

CDR3 nucleotides: TGTGCCAGCAGTTTATCGATCCCGGGTTCTCAAGAGACCCAGTACTTC. Protein sequence: CASSLSIPGSQETQYF. The chain joins TRBV27 to TRBJ2-5; no firm D call. The CDR3 is 16 amino acids. Germline values: CDR1 MNHEY, CDR2 SMNVEV (reference sequence). Trimming removed 0 bases from V and 2 bases from J, with 13 bases in between.

CDR3 nucleotides: TGTGCCAGCAGTGAGGGGACAGGGATCCGCTATGGCTACACCTTC. Its translation is CASSEGTGIRYGYTF. The V and J genes are TRBV2 and TRBJ1-2; TRBD1 aligns across 9 bases. This CDR3 has 15 residues. The V gene end was trimmed by 3 bases and the J gene end by 4 bases; junction bases not matched to a gene: 6. CDR1 is SNHLY, CDR2 FYNNEI, per germline.

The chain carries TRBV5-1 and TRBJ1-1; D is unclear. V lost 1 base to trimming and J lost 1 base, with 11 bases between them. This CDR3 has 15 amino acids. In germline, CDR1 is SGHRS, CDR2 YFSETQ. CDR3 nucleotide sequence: TGCGCCAGCAGCTTGACTTACGGCTGGAACACTGAAGCTTTCTTT. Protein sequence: CASSLTYGWNTEAFF. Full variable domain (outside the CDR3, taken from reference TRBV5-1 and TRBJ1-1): KAGVTQTPRYLIKTRGQQVTLSCSPISGHRSVSWYQQTPGQGLQFLFEYFSETQRNKGNFPGRFSGRQFSNSRSEMNVSTLELGDSALYLCASSLTYGWNTEAFFGQGTRLTVV.